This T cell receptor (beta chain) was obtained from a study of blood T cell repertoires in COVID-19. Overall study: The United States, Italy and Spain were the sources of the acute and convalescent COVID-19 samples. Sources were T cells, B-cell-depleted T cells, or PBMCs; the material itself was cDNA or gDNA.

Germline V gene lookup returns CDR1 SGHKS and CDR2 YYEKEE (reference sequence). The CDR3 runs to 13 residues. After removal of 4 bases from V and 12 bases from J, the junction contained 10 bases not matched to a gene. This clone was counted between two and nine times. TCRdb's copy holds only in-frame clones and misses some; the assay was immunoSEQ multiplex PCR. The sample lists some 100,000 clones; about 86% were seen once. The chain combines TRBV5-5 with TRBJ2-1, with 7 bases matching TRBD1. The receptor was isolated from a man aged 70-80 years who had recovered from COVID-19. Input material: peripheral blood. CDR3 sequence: CASSPTRDRWQFF. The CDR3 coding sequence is TGTGCCAGCAGCCCGACCCGGGACAGATGGCAGTTCTTC. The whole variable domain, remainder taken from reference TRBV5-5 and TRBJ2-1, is DAGVTQSPTHLIKTRGQQVTLRCSPISGHKSVSWYQQVLGQGPQFIFQYYEKEERGRGNFPDRFSARQFPNYSSELNVNALLLGDSALYLCASSPTRDRWQFFGPGTRLTVL.